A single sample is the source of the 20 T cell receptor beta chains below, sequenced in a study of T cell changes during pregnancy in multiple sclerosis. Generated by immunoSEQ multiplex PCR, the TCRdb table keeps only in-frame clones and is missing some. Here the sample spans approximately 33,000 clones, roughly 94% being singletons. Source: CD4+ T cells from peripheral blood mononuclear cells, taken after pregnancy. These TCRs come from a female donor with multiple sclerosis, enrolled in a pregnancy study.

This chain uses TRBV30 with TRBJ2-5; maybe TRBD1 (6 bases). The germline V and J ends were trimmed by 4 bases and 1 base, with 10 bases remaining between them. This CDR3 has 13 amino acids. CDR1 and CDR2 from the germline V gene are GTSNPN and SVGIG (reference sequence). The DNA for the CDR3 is TGTGCCTGGACAGGACAGCGCCAAGAGACCCAGTACTTC. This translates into CAWTGQRQETQYF.

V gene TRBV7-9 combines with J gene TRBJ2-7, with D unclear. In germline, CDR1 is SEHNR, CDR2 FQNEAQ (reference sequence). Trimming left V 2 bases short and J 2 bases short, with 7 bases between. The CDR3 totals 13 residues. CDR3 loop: CASSLMSAYEQYF. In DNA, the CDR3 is TGTGCCAGCAGCTTAATGTCGGCCTACGAGCAGTACTTC. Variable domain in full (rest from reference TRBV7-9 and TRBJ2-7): DTGVSQNPRHKITKRGQNVTFRCDPISEHNRLYWYRQTLGQGPEFLTYFQNEAQLEKSRLLSDRFSAERPKGSFSTLEIQRTEQGDSAMYLCASSLMSAYEQYFGPGTRLTVT.

The CDR3 loop is CASSRDRRNEKLFF. In DNA form, the CDR3 reads TGTGCCAGCAGCCGGGACAGGAGAAATGAAAAACTGTTTTTT. This chain joins TRBV7-9 and TRBJ1-4; 8 positions match TRBD1. The ends lost 5 bases at V and 5 bases at J; junction bases unmatched: 4. The CDR3 consists of 14 residues. CDR1 and CDR2 from the germline V gene are SEHNR and FQNEAQ (reference sequence). Supplemented by reference TRBV7-9 and TRBJ1-4, the full variable domain reads DTGVSQNPRHKITKRGQNVTFRCDPISEHNRLYWYRQTLGQGPEFLTYFQNEAQLEKSRLLSDRFSAERPKGSFSTLEIQRTEQGDSAMYLCASSRDRRNEKLFFGSGTQLSVL.

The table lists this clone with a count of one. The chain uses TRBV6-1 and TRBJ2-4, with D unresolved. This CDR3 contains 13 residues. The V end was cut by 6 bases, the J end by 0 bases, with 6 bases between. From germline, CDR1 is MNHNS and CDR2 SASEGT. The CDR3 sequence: CASSRSAKNIQYF. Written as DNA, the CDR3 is TGTGCCAGCAGCCGGTCAGCCAAAAACATTCAGTACTTC.

CDR3: CASSARVSEQYF. Here the CDR3 DNA reads TGCGCCAGCAGCGCCAGGGTCTCCGAGCAGTACTTC. The chain combines TRBV5-1 with TRBJ2-7; possible D gene TRBD1, 5 bases. Per the germline V gene, CDR1 is SGHRS and CDR2 is YFSETQ. CDR3 length: 12 residues. Trimming took 4 bases from V and 6 from J, leaving 11 bases between them.

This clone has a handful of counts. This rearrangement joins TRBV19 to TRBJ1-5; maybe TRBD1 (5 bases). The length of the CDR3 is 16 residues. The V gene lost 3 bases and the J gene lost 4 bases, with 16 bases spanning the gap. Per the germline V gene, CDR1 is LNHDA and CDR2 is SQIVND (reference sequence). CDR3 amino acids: CASSIGAVGINQPQHF. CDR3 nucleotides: TGTGCCAGTAGTATTGGGGCCGTGGGGATAAATCAGCCCCAGCATTTT.

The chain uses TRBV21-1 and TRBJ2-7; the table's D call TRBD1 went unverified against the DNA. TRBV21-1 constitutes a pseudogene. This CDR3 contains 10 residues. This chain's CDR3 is CAGQTYEQYF. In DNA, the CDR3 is TGTGCCGGACAAACCTACGAGCAGTACTTC.

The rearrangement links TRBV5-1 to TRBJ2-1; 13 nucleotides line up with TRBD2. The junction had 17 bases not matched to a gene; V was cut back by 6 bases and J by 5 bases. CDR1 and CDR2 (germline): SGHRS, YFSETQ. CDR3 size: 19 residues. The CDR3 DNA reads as TGCGCCAGCACGACTAGCGGGGGGTCTGGGATTCCTTTACACAATGAGCAGTTCTTC. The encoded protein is CASTTSGGSGIPLHNEQFF.

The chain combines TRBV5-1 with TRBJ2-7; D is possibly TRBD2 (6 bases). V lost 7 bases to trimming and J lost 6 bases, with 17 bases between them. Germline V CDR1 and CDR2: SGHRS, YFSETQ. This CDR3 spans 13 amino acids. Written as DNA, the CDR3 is TGCGCCAGCGCCTTGAGTCCCGGGGGCGAGCAGTACTTC. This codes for CASALSPGGEQYF.

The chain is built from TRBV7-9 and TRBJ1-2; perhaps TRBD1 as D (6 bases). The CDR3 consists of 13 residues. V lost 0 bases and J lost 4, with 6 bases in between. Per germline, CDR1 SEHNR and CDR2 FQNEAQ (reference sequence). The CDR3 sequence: CASSLADSYGYTF. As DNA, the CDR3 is TGTGCCAGCAGCTTAGCGGACAGCTATGGCTACACCTTC. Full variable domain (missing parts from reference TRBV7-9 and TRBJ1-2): DTGVSQNPRHKITKRGQNVTFRCDPISEHNRLYWYRQTLGQGPEFLTYFQNEAQLEKSRLLSDRFSAERPKGSFSTLEIQRTEQGDSAMYLCASSLADSYGYTFGSGTRLTVV.

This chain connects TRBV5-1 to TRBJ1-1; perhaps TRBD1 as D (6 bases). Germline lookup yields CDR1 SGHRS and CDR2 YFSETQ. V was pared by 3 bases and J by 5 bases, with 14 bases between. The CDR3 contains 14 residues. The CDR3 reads CASSSEQGRTEAFF. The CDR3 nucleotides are TGCGCCAGCAGCTCGGAACAGGGAAGGACTGAAGCTTTCTTT. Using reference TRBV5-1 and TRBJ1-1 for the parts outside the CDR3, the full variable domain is KAGVTQTPRYLIKTRGQQVTLSCSPISGHRSVSWYQQTPGQGLQFLFEYFSETQRNKGNFPGRFSGRQFSNSRSEMNVSTLELGDSALYLCASSSEQGRTEAFFGQGTRLTVV.

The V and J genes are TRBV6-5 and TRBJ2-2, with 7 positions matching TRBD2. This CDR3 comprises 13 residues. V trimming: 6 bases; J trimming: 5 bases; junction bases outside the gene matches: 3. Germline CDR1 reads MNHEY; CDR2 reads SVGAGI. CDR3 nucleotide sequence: TGTGCCAGCAGCGGGAGGAGGACCGGGGAGCTGTTTTTT. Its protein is CASSGRRTGELFF.

As DNA, the CDR3 is TGTGCCAGCAGTAAGACAGGGACTAGCAATCAGCCCCAGCATTTT. Amino acid sequence: CASSKTGTSNQPQHF. This chain uses TRBV7-3 with TRBJ1-5; TRBD1 agrees at 7 bases. The CDR3 runs 15 residues. Trimming at V came to 6 bases and at J to 0 bases, leaving 5 bases not matched to a gene. Germline V lookup: CDR1 SGHTA, CDR2 FQGTGA. Variable domain in full (rest from reference TRBV7-3 and TRBJ1-5): GAGVSQTPSNKVTEKGKYVELRCDPISGHTALYWYRQSLGQGPEFLIYFQGTGAADDSGLPNDRFFAVRPEGSVSTLKIQRTERGDSAVYLCASSKTGTSNQPQHFGDGTRLSIL.

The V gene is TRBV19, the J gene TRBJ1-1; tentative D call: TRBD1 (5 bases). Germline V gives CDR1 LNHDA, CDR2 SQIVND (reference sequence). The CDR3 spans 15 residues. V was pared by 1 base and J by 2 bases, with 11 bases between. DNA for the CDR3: TGTGCCAGTAGTATAGGGCGGCAGGGAAACACTGAAGCTTTCTTT. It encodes CASSIGRQGNTEAFF.

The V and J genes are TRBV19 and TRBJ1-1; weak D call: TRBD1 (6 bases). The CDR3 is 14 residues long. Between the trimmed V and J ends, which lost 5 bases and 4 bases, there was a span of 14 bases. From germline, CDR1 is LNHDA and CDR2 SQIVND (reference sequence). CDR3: CASSRGGGSTEAFF. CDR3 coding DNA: TGTGCCAGTAGTCGGGGGGGCGGGAGCACTGAAGCTTTCTTT.

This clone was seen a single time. CDR3 loop: CASSTRDRVETQYF. CDR3 DNA: TGCGCCAGCAGCACGCGGGACAGGGTGGAGACCCAGTACTTC. The chain is built from TRBV5-1 and TRBJ2-5; 9 bases match TRBD1. Losses at the gene ends were 4 bases for V and 5 bases for J; bases not matched to a gene: 6. There are 14 residues in the CDR3. CDR1 and CDR2 from the germline V gene are SGHRS and YFSETQ.

CDR3 sequence: CASSAQGSLSYEQYF. The CDR3 region has the DNA TGTGCCAGCAGTGCCCAGGGAAGCCTCTCCTACGAGCAGTACTTC. This chain uses TRBV6-6 with TRBJ2-7; possible D gene TRBD1, 5 bases. The germline CDR1 and CDR2 sequences are MNHNY and SVGAGI (reference sequence). The CDR3 loop spans 15 amino acids. The V gene lost 5 bases and the J gene lost 0 bases, with 14 bases spanning the gap.

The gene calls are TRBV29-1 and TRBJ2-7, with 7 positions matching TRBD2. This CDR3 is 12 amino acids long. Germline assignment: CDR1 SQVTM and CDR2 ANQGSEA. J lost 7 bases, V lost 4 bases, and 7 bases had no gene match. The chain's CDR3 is CSVGGAGLEQYF. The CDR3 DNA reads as TGCAGCGTTGGGGGAGCGGGACTGGAGCAGTACTTC.

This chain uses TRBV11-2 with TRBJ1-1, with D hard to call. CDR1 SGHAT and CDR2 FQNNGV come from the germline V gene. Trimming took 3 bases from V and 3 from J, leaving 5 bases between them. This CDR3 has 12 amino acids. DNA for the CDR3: TGTGCCAGCAGCTTTCCCTACACTGAAGCTTTCTTT. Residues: CASSFPYTEAFF. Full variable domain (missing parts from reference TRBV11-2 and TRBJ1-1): EAGVAQSPRYKIIEKRQSVAFWCNPISGHATLYWYQQILGQGPKLLIQFQNNGVVDDSQLPKDRFSAERLKGVDSTLKIQPAKLEDSAVYLCASSFPYTEAFFGQGTRLTVV.

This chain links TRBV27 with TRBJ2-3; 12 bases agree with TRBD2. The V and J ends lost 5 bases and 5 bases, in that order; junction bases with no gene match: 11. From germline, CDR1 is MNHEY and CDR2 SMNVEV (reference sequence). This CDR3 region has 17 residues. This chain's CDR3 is CASSQSRLAGVVDTQYF. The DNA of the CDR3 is TGTGCCAGCAGTCAAAGTAGACTAGCGGGAGTGGTAGATACGCAGTATTTT.